A selection of T cell receptor beta chains follows, all from one sample in a study of cytomegalovirus exposure and HLA in healthy donors. Sequencing was performed with immunoSEQ multiplex PCR; in TCRdb, only in-frame clones are kept and a portion is missing. This specimen shows 100,000 to 150,000 clones; the ten leading clones hold about 1.5%. Sample: PBMCs. All receptors come from a woman between 35 and 50 years old in good health and CMV-seropositive. CDR3s include the opening cysteine and the closing phenylalanine or tryptophan. Each record gives: V gene, J gene, D gene, CDR3 protein, CDR3 DNA. The D gene is left open where the match is weak.

>TRBV30|TRBJ1-5|TRBD1
CAWSHFRQGARQPQHF
TGTGCCTGGAGCCACTTCCGACAGGGGGCTAGACAGCCCCAGCATTTT
>TRBV5-8|TRBJ1-5|NA
CASSYLSNQPQHF
TGTGCCAGCAGCTATCTATCTAATCAGCCCCAGCATTTT
>TRBV7-2|TRBJ2-1|TRBD1
CASSLIRTGLDEQFF
TGTGCCAGCAGCTTAATACGGACAGGGCTCGATGAGCAGTTCTTC
>TRBV9|TRBJ2-7|TRBD2
CASSAPLTTSGRDEQYF
TGTGCCAGCAGCGCCCCACTGACGACTAGCGGGAGGGACGAGCAGTACTTC
>TRBV9|TRBJ2-1|NA
CASSPQGTSQKEFF
TGTGCCAGCAGCCCCCAGGGTACCTCGCAAAAGGAGTTCTTC
>TRBV29-1|TRBJ2-1|TRBD2
CSVDSRERSYNEQFF
TGCAGCGTTGATTCGCGGGAGAGGTCCTACAATGAGCAGTTCTTC
>TRBV19|TRBJ2-2|NA
CASSIRGMARATGELFF
TGTGCCAGTAGTATAAGAGGTATGGCCAGGGCCACCGGGGAGCTGTTTTTT
>TRBV9|TRBJ1-1|NA
CASSVAPGRTEAFF
TGTGCCAGCAGCGTAGCCCCGGGAAGAACTGAAGCTTTCTTT
>TRBV18|TRBJ1-4|NA
CASSPSGSTNEKLFF
TGTGCCAGCTCACCTTCCGGGTCAACTAATGAAAAACTGTTTTTT
>TRBV5-1|TRBJ2-7|NA
CASSPEARREQYF
TGCGCCAGCAGCCCCGAGGCTCGGCGCGAGCAGTACTTC
>TRBV28|TRBJ2-7|NA
CASSFTSYEQYF
TGTGCCAGCAGTTTCACTAGCTACGAGCAGTACTTC
>TRBV28|TRBJ1-1|TRBD1
CASFDPGTGNTEAFF
TGTGCCAGTTTCGACCCCGGGACAGGGAACACTGAAGCTTTCTTT